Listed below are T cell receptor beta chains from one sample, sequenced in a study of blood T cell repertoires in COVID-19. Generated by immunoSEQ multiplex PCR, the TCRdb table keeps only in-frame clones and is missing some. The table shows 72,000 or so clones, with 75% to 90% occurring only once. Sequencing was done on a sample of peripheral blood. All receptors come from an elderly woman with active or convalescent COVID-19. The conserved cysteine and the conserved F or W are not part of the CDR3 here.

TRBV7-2,ASSFLLGGGGYNEQF
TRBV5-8,ASSWRGIGYT
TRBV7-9,ASSLAGADEQY
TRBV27,ASSLARTRDRNQPQH
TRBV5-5,ASSLDRGQRSEKLF
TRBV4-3,ASRDFADTQY
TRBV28,ASSATDSSNYGYT
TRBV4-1,ASSPRGDRGYEQY
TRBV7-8,ASSSGGQQY
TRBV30,AWSPGGNTIY
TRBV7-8,ASSYRGESTDTQY
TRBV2,ASRGSADTQY
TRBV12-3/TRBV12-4,ASRALVSPLH
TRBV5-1,ASSLAGRAEAF
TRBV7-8,ASSLVTGLPTDTQY